This T cell receptor beta chain was retrieved from a study of blood T cell repertoires in COVID-19. Study overall: PBMCs, B-cell-depleted T cells, or T cells were the source of the cDNA or gDNA that made up the material.

Per the authors' pipeline: Amplification from reference gene primers served as the basis for estimated nucleated cell counts. Some clones are missing from TCRdb's copy, which holds only in-frame ones; the method was immunoSEQ multiplex PCR. V and J calls and clone size come straight from that table; D and trimming were deduced from the DNA. The sample lists over 50,000 clones, approximately 73% occurring once. The trim removed 3 bases at V and 4 bases at J, leaving 5 bases unmatched. In germline, CDR1 is MNHNS, CDR2 SASEGT. The CDR3 is 15 residues long. This sequence joins TRBV6-1 and TRBJ2-3; 9 nucleotides align to TRBD2. The receptor's source is a woman aged 45-65 years with active or convalescent COVID-19. The sample taken for sequencing was peripheral blood. The CDR3 sequence: CASSDILAGPDTQYF. CDR3 coding DNA: TGTGCCAGCAGTGATATACTAGCGGGCCCAGATACGCAGTATTTT.